Reported below is one T cell receptor (beta chain). From germline, CDR1 is LGHNA and CDR2 YNFKEQ. The CDR3 is made up of 14 amino acids. The junction had 5 bases not matched to a gene; V was cut back by 3 bases and J by 3 bases. Categorization into cohorts depended on clinical history that participants reported. Two negative PCRs, clearance, or symptom resolution were required of recovered Cohort 3 donors. This sample was included in a study of blood T cell repertoires in COVID-19. Study-level background: Acute and convalescent COVID-19 specimens originated in the United States, Italy and Spain.

Libraries were prepared by immunoSEQ multiplex PCR; TCRdb keeps only in-frame clonotypes and omits some of them. The repertoire has under 250,000 clones, about 84% of them found once; the top ten carry under 2%. The receptor was isolated from a man in his sixties who had recovered from COVID-19. The material sequenced was PBMCs or T cells enriched from blood (not recorded which). V usage is TRBV4-2 and J usage is TRBJ2-7; 7 bases are a match to TRBD1. The CDR3 region has the DNA TGTGCCAGCAGCCACCCGGGACAGAACTACGAGCAGTACTTC. It encodes CASSHPGQNYEQYF.